This T cell receptor (beta chain) was sequenced during a study of blood T cell repertoires in COVID-19. Across the study: PBMCs, B-cell-depleted T cells, or T cells were the source of the cDNA or gDNA that made up the material.

From germline, CDR1 is SGHTA and CDR2 FQGTGA. Trimming removed 7 bases at V and 3 bases at J, with 12 bases between. This CDR3 comprises 14 residues. Clones were read by immunoSEQ multiplex PCR, and TCRdb kept only the in-frame ones, dropping some. The sample carries over 150,000 clones, around 84% recorded once. Sequenced sample: peripheral blood. This chain connects TRBV7-3 to TRBJ2-2; tentative D call: TRBD2 (5 bases). The TCR originated in a man between 50 and 59 years old with active or convalescent COVID-19. CDR3 sequence (DNA): TGTGCCAGCACCAAAGGGAGAGACACCGGGGAGCTGTTTTTT. It is translated as CASTKGRDTGELFF.